The clone carrying this T cell receptor beta chain was counted a few times. Its antigen is currently unknown. Total RNA extraction produced at least 5.5 micrograms (per sample) for the study. Together with a sample-barcoded 5' primer, a J-beta primer mix was included in a second PCR lasting 7 to 11 cycles. Tags on each cDNA molecule came from a template-switch adaptor with 12 random nucleotides. A minimum of 2.5 million CDR3-containing paired-end reads was obtained for each sample. TCRdb analysed the 5' RACE reads with MiXCR anew, one entry per CDR3 protein. Of hundreds of thousands of distinct CDR3 sequences listed, approximately 30% are singletons. The CDR3 totals 15 residues. The J segment lost 4 bases and the V segment lost 6 bases, leaving 6 bases of the junction unmatched. The source of the sample is a study of blood T cells in healthy people across ages. Study observations and caveats: Researchers judged that diversity estimates from one million T cells fell short of true values.

This clonotype was sampled from a woman of 80 years or more in good health. The chain joins TRBV12-3 or TRBV12-4 to TRBJ2-1, with 10 bases matching TRBD1. Input material: blood. The CDR3 coding sequence is TGTGCCAGCAGGGAGACAGGGGGCTTTTACAATGAGCAGTTCTTC. Amino acid sequence: CASRETGGFYNEQFF.